The 2 T cell receptor beta chains in this list originate from one sample, sequenced in a study of cytomegalovirus exposure and HLA in healthy donors (dated by TCRdb to the late 2010s). The library was generated by the immunoSEQ multiplex PCR assay. TCRdb obtained this table from immuneACCESS and retained in-frame rearrangements with V and J assigned. These tables miss some clones; where compared with another copy, unresolved V genes account for less than half of the shortfall, and the remainder is unexplained. A total of roughly 270,000 clones appear in this sample, roughly 90% of them only once. The ten largest clones add up to 0.92% of the sample. The sequencing input was PBMCs. The receptors here all came from a woman aged 18-29 years in good health and CMV-seronegative.

The rearrangement uses TRBV27 and TRBJ2-7; 10 bases are shared with TRBD2. CDR3 size: 16 residues. The junction had 12 bases not matched to a gene; V was cut back by 5 bases and J by 5 bases. Germline-derived CDR1 and CDR2 are MNHEY and SMNVEV (reference sequence). The CDR3 coding sequence is TGTGCCAGCAGTGGGTCCAGCGGGAGGGCTGTTAACGAGCAGTACTTC. Protein sequence: CASSGSSGRAVNEQYF.

The rearrangement links TRBV5-6 to TRBJ1-2, with D unresolved. CDR1 and CDR2 from the germline V gene are SGHDT and YYEEEE. With 0 bases removed from V and 8 bases from J, the gap between germline ends came to 11 bases. The length of the CDR3 is 13 residues. The CDR3 loop reads CASSLGGRGGYTF. The CDR3 DNA reads TGTGCCAGCAGCTTGGGAGGGAGAGGCGGCTACACCTTC.